The 27 T cell receptor beta chains below come from one sample, sequenced in a study of T cell clones after liver transplantation. TCRdb keeps only in-frame clones here, not all; method: immunoSEQ multiplex PCR. The sample comprises roughly 100,000 clones, about 86% of which are singletons, and 2.5% to 3% rests with the top ten. The sequencing here drew on CD4+ T cells from blood, taken 47 months after liver transplant. Every receptor here comes from a human patient who received a liver transplant. The T cells may come from the graft donor.

V usage is TRBV14 and J usage is TRBJ2-3; 10 bases align to TRBD2. This CDR3 has 19 residues. Unmatched junction bases numbered 13, after V lost 1 base and J lost 3 bases. The germline V gene encodes CDR1 SGHDN and CDR2 FVKESK. CDR3 DNA: TGTGCCAGCAGCCAAGGAGTACTAGCGGGAACAGGGAGGACAGATACGCAGTATTTT. Amino acids: CASSQGVLAGTGRTDTQYF.

This chain connects TRBV4-3 to TRBJ1-1; D possibly corresponds to TRBD1 (6 bases). V was clipped by 3 bases and J by 7 bases, with 15 bases between them. The germline V gene has CDR1 LGHNA and CDR2 YSLEER. CDR3 length equals 14 residues. CDR3 loop: CASSQTDRNLEAFF. The CDR3 DNA follows: TGCGCCAGCAGCCAGACCGACAGGAATCTTGAAGCTTTCTTT.

The rearrangement links TRBV5-6 to TRBJ2-1, with D possibly being TRBD1 (6 bases). The length of the CDR3 is 16 residues. V gave up 0 bases and J gave up 0 bases, with 10 bases separating them. Looked up from germline, CDR1 is SGHDT and CDR2 is YYEEEE. CDR3 DNA: TGTGCCAGCAGCTTGGGGACAGTAAGCTCCTACAATGAGCAGTTCTTC. The encoded protein is CASSLGTVSSYNEQFF.

Only one count was recorded for this clone. This sequence joins TRBV27 and TRBJ1-2; 7 bases map to TRBD1. The V gene end was trimmed by 6 bases and the J gene end by 4 bases; junction bases not matched to a gene: 8. The CDR3 consists of 14 residues. Germline CDR1 reads MNHEY; CDR2 reads SMNVEV (reference sequence). CDR3 bases: TGTGCCAGCAGCCGTAGGGGACAGATCTATGGCTACACCTTC. This encodes CASSRRGQIYGYTF.

The chain has TRBV5-4 and TRBJ2-1, with D perhaps matching TRBD1 or TRBD2 (5 bases each). The CDR3 consists of 13 residues. Germline values: CDR1 SGHNT, CDR2 YYREEE (reference sequence). Trimming removed 1 base at V and 9 bases at J, with 11 bases between. In DNA form, the CDR3 reads TGTGCCAGCAGCTTGATAGGGGACCCTGAGCAGTTCTTC. Residues: CASSLIGDPEQFF.

The CDR3 region is CASSMVSRTGELFF. The CDR3 coding sequence is TGTGCCAGTAGTATGGTGAGCCGCACCGGGGAGCTGTTTTTT. The chain combines TRBV19 with TRBJ2-2; D is undetermined. The CDR3 has 14 amino acids. Trimming cost V 3 bases and J 4 bases, with 9 bases left between them. Germline V gene lookup returns CDR1 LNHDA and CDR2 SQIVND (reference sequence).

The chain employs TRBV5-6 and TRBJ2-5; 7 nucleotides line up with TRBD2. The CDR3 loop spans 18 amino acids. Trimming cost V 0 bases and J 5 bases; bases outside gene matches: 16. Germline CDR1 is SGHDT and CDR2 is YYEEEE. The CDR3 is CASSLGLGVAGRGETQYF. The CDR3 bases are TGTGCCAGCAGCTTGGGCCTCGGGGTAGCGGGCCGGGGGGAGACCCAGTACTTC.

The chain joins TRBV5-4 to TRBJ2-1, with D perhaps assigned TRBD1 or TRBD2 (5 bases each). Germline assignment: CDR1 SGHNT and CDR2 YYREEE (reference sequence). The CDR3 is 14 residues long. The ends were cut back, 0 bases at V and 7 bases at J, with 11 bases in the middle. The DNA for the CDR3 is TGTGCCAGCAGCTTGGAGCTAGCAGGGAATGAGCAGTTCTTC. Its protein is CASSLELAGNEQFF.

The V gene is TRBV11-2, the J gene TRBJ2-1, with D possibly TRBD2 on 7 matching bases. The V gene's germline CDR1 is SGHAT and CDR2 FQNNGV. Trimming shortened V by 0 bases and J by 6 bases, and 12 bases separated the two germline ends. The CDR3 runs 15 residues. The CDR3 protein is CASSLERGAFNEQFF. CDR3 in DNA: TGTGCCAGCAGCTTAGAACGGGGGGCGTTCAATGAGCAGTTCTTC. The complete variable domain, with remaining parts taken from reference TRBV11-2 and TRBJ2-1, reads EAGVAQSPRYKIIEKRQSVAFWCNPISGHATLYWYQQILGQGPKLLIQFQNNGVVDDSQLPKDRFSAERLKGVDSTLKIQPAKLEDSAVYLCASSLERGAFNEQFFGPGTRLTVL.

The rearrangement uses TRBV7-2 and TRBJ1-3, with 9 bases that match TRBD1. J was trimmed by 5 bases and V by 5 bases; bases with no gene match: 4. Germline CDR1 reads SGHTA; CDR2 reads FQGNSA. There are 14 residues in the CDR3. Here the CDR3 DNA reads TGTGCCAGCAGCCATGGGACAGGGAGAAACACCATATATTTT. It is translated as CASSHGTGRNTIYF.

The chain employs TRBV30 and TRBJ2-4; no definite D call. CDR3 length: 14 residues. The germline V gene encodes CDR1 GTSNPN and CDR2 SVGIG (reference sequence). V lost 1 base to trimming and J lost 2 bases, with 9 bases between them. CDR3 nucleotide sequence: TGTGCCTGGAGTGGCCAAGGGACCAAAAACATTCAGTACTTC. It yields the protein CAWSGQGTKNIQYF.

This rearrangement joins TRBV9 to TRBJ2-3, with D possibly matching TRBD2 (5 bases). Trimming cost V 0 bases and J 0 bases, with 8 bases left between them. This CDR3 is built from 15 residues. CDR1 and CDR2 from the germline V gene are SGDLS and YYNGEE. CDR3 bases: TGTGCCAGCAGCGTAGATCCGGGGAGCACAGATACGCAGTATTTT. It encodes CASSVDPGSTDTQYF.

V and J are TRBV7-2 and TRBJ1-5; possibly TRBD1 for D (6 bases). Germline CDR1 and CDR2: SGHTA and FQGNSA. This CDR3 is built from 14 residues. V lost 5 bases to trimming and J lost 9 bases, with 17 bases between them. The CDR3 region has the DNA TGTGCCAGCAGCCCGGACAGAACCGCGACGCCCCAGCATTTT. This codes for CASSPDRTATPQHF.

This clone was seen only a few times. This chain links TRBV18 with TRBJ1-5; D gene uncertain. The length of the CDR3 is 16 residues. The germline CDR1 and CDR2 sequences are KGHSH and LQKENI. V gave up 3 bases and J gave up 5 bases, with 17 bases separating them. The CDR3 protein is CASSPRGREGDQPQHF. The CDR3 DNA follows: TGTGCCAGCTCACCGCGAGGCCGCGAGGGTGATCAGCCCCAGCATTTT.

V usage is TRBV2 and J usage is TRBJ2-3, with 12 bases that match TRBD2. V shed 11 bases, J shed 1 base, and the junction held 1 base outside the gene matches. The CDR3 length is 13 residues. CDR1 and CDR2 (germline): SNHLY, FYNNEI. CDR3 DNA sequence: TGTGCCGGGACTAGCGGGCGCACAGATACGCAGTATTTT. It specifies CAGTSGRTDTQYF.

The chain employs TRBV7-3 and TRBJ2-1, with unresolved D. Per the germline V gene, CDR1 is SGHTA and CDR2 is FQGTGA. CDR3 size: 13 residues. Trimming took off 3 bases at V and 4 bases at J, with 7 bases between the two ends. CDR3 protein: CASSFSLYNEQFF. In DNA, the CDR3 is TGTGCCAGCAGCTTTAGCCTGTACAATGAGCAGTTCTTC.

Of note for this clone: This specimen includes other DNA sequences encoding the same CDR3. J is TRBJ2-7 and V is TRBV19; maybe TRBD2 (6 bases). V was cut by 5 bases and J by 2 bases, with 16 bases left in between. This CDR3 has 15 amino acids. Germline-derived CDR1 and CDR2 are LNHDA and SQIVND (reference sequence). The CDR3 reads CASSSPGTGAYEQYF. The CDR3 coding sequence is TGTGCCAGTAGTTCCCCCGGGACTGGAGCCTACGAGCAGTACTTC.

As concerns this clone: The same CDR3 is also encoded by other DNA sequences in this sample. J is TRBJ2-1 and V is TRBV7-2, with 7 bases aligning to TRBD1. Germline trimming cut 3 bases from V and 1 base from J; bases unmatched to any gene: 3. This CDR3 is built from 15 residues. The germline V gene encodes CDR1 SGHTA and CDR2 FQGNSA. The CDR3 DNA follows: TGTGCCAGCAGCTTGGGCAGGGGGTCCTACAATGAGCAGTTCTTC. It encodes CASSLGRGSYNEQFF.

The CDR3 loop reads CASSYTGRVYEQYF. In DNA, the CDR3 is TGTGCCAGCAGCTACACGGGGCGCGTATACGAGCAGTACTTC. The chain couples TRBV28 to TRBJ2-7; the D call may be TRBD1 or TRBD2 (5 bases each). The ends were cut back, 6 bases at V and 4 bases at J, with 16 bases in the middle. Germline CDR1 and CDR2: MDHEN and SYDVKM. This CDR3 spans 14 amino acids. The entire variable domain, with the rest obtained from reference TRBV28 and TRBJ2-7, is as follows: DVKVTQSSRYLVKRTGEKVFLECVQDMDHENMFWYRQDPGLGLRLIYFSYDVKMKEKGDIPEGYSVSREKKERFSLILESASTNQTSMYLCASSYTGRVYEQYFGPGTRLTVT.

This clone was counted once. This sequence joins TRBV19 and TRBJ1-1, with 9 bases aligning to TRBD1. V was pared by 7 bases and J by 0 bases, with 9 bases of the junction left unmatched. Germline V gene sequence: CDR1 LNHDA, CDR2 SQIVND (reference sequence). CDR3 length: 16 amino acids. The CDR3 bases are TGTGCCAGTACTCTCGGGACAGGGCTATTGAACACTGAAGCTTTCTTT. It encodes CASTLGTGLLNTEAFF.

The rearrangement links TRBV15 to TRBJ2-3, with 9 bases aligning to TRBD2. Germline CDR1 is LNHNV and CDR2 is YYDKDF (reference sequence). V shed 2 bases and J 0 bases; nucleotides not matched to a gene: 12. The CDR3 extends over 19 amino acids. The CDR3 spells CATSRLRTSVPSSTDTQYF. The DNA of the CDR3 is TGTGCCACCAGCAGACTTAGGACTAGCGTCCCCTCTAGCACAGATACGCAGTATTTT. The variable domain in full, with the rest retrieved from reference TRBV15 and TRBJ2-3, is DAMVIQNPRYQVTQFGKPVTLSCSQTLNHNVMYWYQQKSSQAPKLLFHYYDKDFNNEADTPDNFQSRRPNTSFCFLDIRSPGLGDTAMYLCATSRLRTSVPSSTDTQYFGPGTRLTVL.

The V and J genes are TRBV7-9 and TRBJ2-1; 8 nucleotides align to TRBD2. With V trimmed by 5 bases and J by 5 bases, 8 bases remained unmatched. CDR1 and CDR2 from the germline V gene are SEHNR and FQNEAQ (reference sequence). The CDR3 has 15 amino acids. The DNA for the CDR3 is TGTGCCAGCAGCACAAGCGGGAGAGTGAACAATGAGCAGTTCTTC. It is translated as CASSTSGRVNNEQFF.

In DNA, the CDR3 is TGCAGTGCTGGAATAAGGGAGCAGTACTTC. Protein: CSAGIREQYF. The V call is TRBV20-1, the J call TRBJ2-7; D not certain. V lost 5 bases, J lost 7 bases, and 9 bases lay in between. Germline assignment: CDR1 DFQATT and CDR2 SNEGSKA (reference sequence). CDR3 length equals 10 residues.

This chain links TRBV5-6 with TRBJ1-1, with TRBD1 matching 9 bases. The junction had 5 bases not matched to a gene; V was cut back by 3 bases and J by 5 bases. In germline, CDR1 is SGHDT, CDR2 YYEEEE. This CDR3 has 14 residues. CDR3 loop: CASSWGQGGTEAFF. CDR3 nucleotide sequence: TGTGCCAGCAGCTGGGGACAGGGTGGAACTGAAGCTTTCTTT. Based on the CDR3 plus reference TRBV5-6 and TRBJ1-1, the full variable domain is DAGVTQSPTHLIKTRGQQVTLRCSPKSGHDTVSWYQQALGQGPQFIFQYYEEEERQRGNFPDRFSGHQFPNYSSELNVNALLLGDSALYLCASSWGQGGTEAFFGQGTRLTVV.

V usage is TRBV18 and J usage is TRBJ1-2; D uncertain. The germline gives CDR1 KGHSH, CDR2 LQKENI. CDR3 length: 17 amino acids. V lost 0 bases, J lost 4 bases, and 18 bases lay in between. Here the CDR3 DNA reads TGTGCCAGCTCACCACCGTCTTCAGGCGTACGGGGCTATGGCTACACCTTC. Its protein product is CASSPPSSGVRGYGYTF.

The V call is TRBV7-2, the J call TRBJ2-7, with D possibly being TRBD1 or TRBD2 (5 bases each). Germline V CDR1 and CDR2: SGHTA, FQGNSA. The length of the CDR3 is 14 residues. V dropped 5 bases and J dropped 6 bases, with 17 bases sitting between them. In DNA form, the CDR3 reads TGTGCCAGCAGCCCCGAGGCGGGCAGGGCCGAGCAGTACTTC. It encodes CASSPEAGRAEQYF.

This chain joins TRBV28 and TRBJ1-1; the D gene is possibly TRBD1 (5 bases). Germline V gene lookup returns CDR1 MDHEN and CDR2 SYDVKM. This CDR3 has 14 residues. With 6 bases removed from V and 6 bases from J, the gap between germline ends came to 17 bases. Here the CDR3 DNA reads TGTGCCAGCAGGCTTACCAGGGACGCCGCTGAAGCTTTCTTT. Protein: CASRLTRDAAEAFF.